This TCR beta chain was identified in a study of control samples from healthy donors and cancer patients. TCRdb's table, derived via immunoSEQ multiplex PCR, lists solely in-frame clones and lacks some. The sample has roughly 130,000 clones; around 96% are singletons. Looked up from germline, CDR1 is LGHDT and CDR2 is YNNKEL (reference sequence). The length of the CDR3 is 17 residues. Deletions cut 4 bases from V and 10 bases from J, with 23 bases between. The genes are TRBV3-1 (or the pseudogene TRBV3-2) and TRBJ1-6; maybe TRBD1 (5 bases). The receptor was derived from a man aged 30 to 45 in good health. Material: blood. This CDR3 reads CASSPQNGARVGSPLHF. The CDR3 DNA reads TGTGCCAGCAGCCCACAAAATGGTGCCAGGGTGGGATCACCCCTCCACTTT.